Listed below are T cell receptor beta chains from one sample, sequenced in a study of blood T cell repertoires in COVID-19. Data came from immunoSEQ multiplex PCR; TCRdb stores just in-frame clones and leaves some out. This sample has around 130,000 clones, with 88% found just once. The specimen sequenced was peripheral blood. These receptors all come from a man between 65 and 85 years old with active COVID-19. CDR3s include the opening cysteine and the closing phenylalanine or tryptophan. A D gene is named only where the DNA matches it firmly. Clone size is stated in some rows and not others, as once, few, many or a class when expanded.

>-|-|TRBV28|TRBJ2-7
TGTGCCAGCAGAACTAGTTACGTTTACGAGCAGTACTTC
CASRTSYVYEQYF
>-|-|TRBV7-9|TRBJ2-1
TGTGCCAGCAGCTTAAAAGGGACAATCTCCTACAATGAGCAGTTCTTC
CASSLKGTISYNEQFF
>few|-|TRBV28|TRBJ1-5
TGTGCCAGCGTACGTGGGGCCAGCAATCAGCCCCAGCATTTT
CASVRGASNQPQHF
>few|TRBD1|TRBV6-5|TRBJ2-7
TGTGCCAGCAGCTACGGACAGGGAGCCTACGAGCAGTACTTC
CASSYGQGAYEQYF
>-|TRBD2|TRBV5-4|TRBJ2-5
TGTGCCAGCAGCTTGAGTAGCGGGGGGTGGGAGACCCAGTACTTC
CASSLSSGGWETQYF
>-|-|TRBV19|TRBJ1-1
TGTGCCAGTAGTATAGAGGTGGCGGGGGGCACTGAAGCTTTCTTT
CASSIEVAGGTEAFF
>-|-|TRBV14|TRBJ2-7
TGTGCCAGCAGCTTTGATATCGGCGAGCAGTACTTC
CASSFDIGEQYF
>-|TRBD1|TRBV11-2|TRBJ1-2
TGTGCCAGCAGCCTTGACAGGGGCGGCTACACCTTC
CASSLDRGGYTF
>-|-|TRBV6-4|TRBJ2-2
TGTGCCAGCAGTAAGGAGCGCTCGGGCGGGGAGCTGTTTTTT
CASSKERSGGELFF
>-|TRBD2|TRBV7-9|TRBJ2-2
TGTGCCAGCAGCTCCCGCGGGAGGACCACCGGGGAGCTGTTTTTT
CASSSRGRTTGELFF
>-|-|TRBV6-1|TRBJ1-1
TGTGCCAGCAGTGAAAGGTGGGGGGGTGCGGATGAAGCTTTCTTT
CASSERWGGADEAFF
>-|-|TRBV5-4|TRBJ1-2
TGTGCCAGCAGCTTGGAGGGGACAAGGGACTATGGCTACACCTTC
CASSLEGTRDYGYTF
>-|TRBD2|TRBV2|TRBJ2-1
TGTGCCAGCAGTGCCGGGACTAGCGGGCCGAGCTCCTACAATGAGCAGTTCTTC
CASSAGTSGPSSYNEQFF
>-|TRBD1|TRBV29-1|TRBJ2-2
TGCAGCGGAAAGACAGGGCCGAACACCGGGGAGCTGTTTTTT
CSGKTGPNTGELFF
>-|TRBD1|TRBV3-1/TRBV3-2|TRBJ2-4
TGTGCCAGCAGCCCCAGGACAGGGGCGATAGGAAACATTCAGTACTTC
CASSPRTGAIGNIQYF
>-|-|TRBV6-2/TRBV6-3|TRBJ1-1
TGTGCCAGCAGTTACTCGATAGGGACACCCCTCGATGAAGCTTTCTTT
CASSYSIGTPLDEAFF
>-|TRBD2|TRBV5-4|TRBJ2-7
TGTGCCAGCAGCTTGGCGGGACTAGCTGAAGAGCAGTACTTC
CASSLAGLAEEQYF
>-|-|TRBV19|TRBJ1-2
TGTGCCAGTAGTACGAGTAACAGAGTTTCGGGCTACACCTTC
CASSTSNRVSGYTF
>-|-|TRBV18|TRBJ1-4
TGTGCCAGCTCGTCGGCAGGGCTTGAAAAACTGTTTTTT
CASSSAGLEKLFF
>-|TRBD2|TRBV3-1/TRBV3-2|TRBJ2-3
TGTGCCAGCAGCCAAGAATGGAGGGAGGGTGACGCAGATACGCAGTATTTT
CASSQEWREGDADTQYF
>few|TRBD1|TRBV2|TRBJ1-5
TGTGCCAGCAGTGGGGCAGGGGGCGTTAGCAATCAGCCCCAGCATTTT
CASSGAGGVSNQPQHF
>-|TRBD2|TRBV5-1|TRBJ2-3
TGCGCCAGTAGACGTCTTAGCGGGACAGATACGCAGTATTTT
CASRRLSGTDTQYF
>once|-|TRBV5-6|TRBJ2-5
TGTGCCAGCAGCCGCGAGGTTGGGGAGACCCAGTACTTC
CASSREVGETQYF
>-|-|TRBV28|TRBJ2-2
TGTGCCAGCAGTTTGAGGGGGACCGGGGAGCTGTTTTTT
CASSLRGTGELFF
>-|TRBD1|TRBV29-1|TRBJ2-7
TGCAGCGTGGTGGACAGGGGCCACGAGCAGTACTTC
CSVVDRGHEQYF
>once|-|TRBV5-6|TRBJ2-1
TGTGCCAGCAGCACATTTCGGGGGTCCGTTTACAATGAGCAGTTCTTC
CASSTFRGSVYNEQFF
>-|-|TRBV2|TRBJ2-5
TGTGCCAGAGAGGACTATCAAGAGACCCAGTACTTC
CAREDYQETQYF
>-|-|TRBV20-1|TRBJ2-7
TGCAGTGCTAGTACCCTAGAGCCTTACGAGCAGTACTTC
CSASTLEPYEQYF
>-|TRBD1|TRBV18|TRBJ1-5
TGTGCCAGCTCACCTAACAGGGGGCAATATCAGCCCCAGCATTTT
CASSPNRGQYQPQHF
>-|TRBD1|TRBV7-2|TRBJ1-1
TGTGCCAGCAGCTTAGCTGGACAGGGGGCGCGGGAAGCTTTCTTT
CASSLAGQGAREAFF
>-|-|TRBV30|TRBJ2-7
TGTGCCTGGAGTGTATTTAGAACGAGCTCCTACGAGCAGTACTTC
CAWSVFRTSSYEQYF
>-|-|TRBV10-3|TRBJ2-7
TGTGCCACCGGGGGGCAAAGCTCCTACGAGCAGTACTTC
CATGGQSSYEQYF
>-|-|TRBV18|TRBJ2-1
TGTGCCAGCTCACCCTCGCTAGACCATGAGCAGTTCTTC
CASSPSLDHEQFF
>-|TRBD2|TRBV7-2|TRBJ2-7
TGTGCCAGCAGCTTAGCGCCGTCCTCGGGCGGGAGGGCTCACGAGCAGTACTTC
CASSLAPSSGGRAHEQYF
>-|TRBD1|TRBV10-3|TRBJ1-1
TGTGCCATTAAAGAGTCGGGACAGGCAAACACTGAAGCTTTCTTT
CAIKESGQANTEAFF
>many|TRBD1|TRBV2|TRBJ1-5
TGTGCCAGCAGTGAAGACAGGGGGCGGCTCAATCAGCCCCAGCATTTT
CASSEDRGRLNQPQHF
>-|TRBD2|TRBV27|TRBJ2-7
TGTGCCAGCAGTTCCCCTCGGCTAGCGGCCTACGAGCAGTACTTC
CASSSPRLAAYEQYF
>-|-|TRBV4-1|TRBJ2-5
TGCGCCAGCAGCCAAGCATCAGGGTCCCAAGAGACCCAGTACTTC
CASSQASGSQETQYF
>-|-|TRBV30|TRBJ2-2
TGTGCCTGGAGTGCTCCCGGGGAGCTGTTTTTT
CAWSAPGELFF
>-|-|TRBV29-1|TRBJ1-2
TGCAGCGTTGAAGAATGGGGGGACGGCTACACCTTC
CSVEEWGDGYTF
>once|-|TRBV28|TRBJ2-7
TGTGCCAGCAGTTTATCGGAGCAGTTCTACGAGCAGTACTTC
CASSLSEQFYEQYF
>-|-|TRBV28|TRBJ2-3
TGTGCCAGCAGTTCCCCGAGCCTGAGCACAGATACGCAGTATTTT
CASSSPSLSTDTQYF
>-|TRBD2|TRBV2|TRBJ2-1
TGTGCCAGCAGTCTGGGACTAGGCGATGAGCAGTTCTTC
CASSLGLGDEQFF
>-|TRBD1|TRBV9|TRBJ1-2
TGTGCCAGCAGCGTGAGAGACAGGGATAGTGGCTACACCTTC
CASSVRDRDSGYTF
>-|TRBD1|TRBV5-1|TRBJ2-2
TGCGCCAGCAGCCGACAGGGGGCGCAGGCCGGGGAGCTGTTTTTT
CASSRQGAQAGELFF
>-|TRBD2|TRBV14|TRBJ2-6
TGTGCCAGCAGCCAAGATAAGACAGGGATGAGACTAGCGGGGAACTCTGGGGCCAACGTCCTGACTTTC
CASSQDKTGMRLAGNSGANVLTF